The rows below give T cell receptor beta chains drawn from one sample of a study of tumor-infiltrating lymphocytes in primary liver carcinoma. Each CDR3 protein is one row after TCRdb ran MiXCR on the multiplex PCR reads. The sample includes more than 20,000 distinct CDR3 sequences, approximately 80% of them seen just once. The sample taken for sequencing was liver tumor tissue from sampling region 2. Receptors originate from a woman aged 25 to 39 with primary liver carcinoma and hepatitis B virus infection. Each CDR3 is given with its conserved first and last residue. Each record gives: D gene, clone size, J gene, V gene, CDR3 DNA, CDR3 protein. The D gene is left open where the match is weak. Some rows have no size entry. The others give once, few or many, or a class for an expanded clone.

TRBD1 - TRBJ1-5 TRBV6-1 TGTGCCAACAGTCCCCACAGGGGAGAGGCGGCCCAGCATTTT CANSPHRGEAAQHF
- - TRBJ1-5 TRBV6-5 TGTGCCTGCAGTTACTATCCGGTCGGAAATAGCAACCAGCCCCAGCTTTTT CACSYYPVGNSNQPQLF
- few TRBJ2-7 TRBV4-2 TGTGCTAGCAGCTTAGGGTCCTATGTCTACGACCAGTACTTC CASSLGSYVYDQYF
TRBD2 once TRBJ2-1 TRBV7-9 TGTGCCAGCAGTTTAGATCTAGCGGGAGGGATGCAGTTATTC CASSLDLAGGMQLF
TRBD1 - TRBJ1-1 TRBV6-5 TGTGCTAGCAATCAACAGGGGTCGACTGAAACTTTCTTT CASNQQGSTETFF
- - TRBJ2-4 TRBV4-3 TGCGCCAGCAGCCAAGGTTGGGGAACTAAAAACATTCGGTACTTC CASSQGWGTKNIRYF
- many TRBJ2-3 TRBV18 TGTGCCAGCTCCCCCGACTACCTCAGCACAGATACGCAGTATTTT CASSPDYLSTDTQYF
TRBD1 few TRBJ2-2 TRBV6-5 TGTGCCAGCAGTTCGCGGACAGGGTTCACAGGGGAGCTTTTTTTT CASSSRTGFTGELFF
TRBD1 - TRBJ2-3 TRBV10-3 TGTGCCATCAGTAAACCCGGGACAGGGGCCGATATGCAGTACTTT CAISKPGTGADMQYF
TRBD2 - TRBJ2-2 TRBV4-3 TGCGCCAGCAGCGTACTAGCGGGAGGGCCCAGTTCGAATACCGGGGACCTGTTTTTT CASSVLAGGPSSNTGDLFF
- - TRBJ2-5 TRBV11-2 TGTGACAGCAGCTCCCCGAGGAGCTGTGAGGCCCAGTACTTC CDSSSPRSCEAQYF
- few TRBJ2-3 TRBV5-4 TGTGCCAGGAGCGTAGACGGACACCCTCAACCCACAGATACGCGGTATTTT CARSVDGHPQPTDTRYF
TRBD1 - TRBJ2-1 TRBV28 TGTGCCAGTAGCTCCCGAGGGGGCACCAATGAGCAGTTCTTC CASSSRGGTNEQFF
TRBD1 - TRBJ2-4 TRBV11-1 TGTGCCAGCAGCTTGGCCGGGACAGGTTATGGCACTCAATACTTC CASSLAGTGYGTQYF
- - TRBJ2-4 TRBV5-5 - CASSLVGQGALRNIKHF
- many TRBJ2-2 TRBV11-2 TGTGCCAGCAGCTTAGGACAGGTTTTCACCGGGGAGCTGTTTTTT CASSLGQVFTGELFF
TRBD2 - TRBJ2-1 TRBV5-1 TGCACCAGCAGCATGGGGGGGACTAGCGGGGCGAATGAGCAGTTCTTC CTSSMGGTSGANEQFF
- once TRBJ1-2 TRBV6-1 TGTGCCAGCAGTGAACGGTTCATGGTCCTTCGATCTAACTATGGCTACCCCTTC CASSERFMVLRSNYGYPF
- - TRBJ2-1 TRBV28 TGTGCCAGCGGTTTTGATAGATTCGAGCAGTTCTTC CASGFDRFEQFF
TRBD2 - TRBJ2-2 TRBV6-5 TGTACCAGTAGTTATGGACTAGCGGCGAACACCGGGGAGCTGTTTTTT CTSSYGLAANTGELFF
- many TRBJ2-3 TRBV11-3 TGTGCCAGCAGCTTACGGAGAAACACAGATACGCAGTATTTT CASSLRRNTDTQYF
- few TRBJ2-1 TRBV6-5 TGTGCCAGCAGGGGGAGCTCCTACAATGAGCAGTTCTTC CASRGSSYNEQFF
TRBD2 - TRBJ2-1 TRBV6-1 TGTGCCAGCAGTGACGGCGGATGGGACTACGATGAGCAGTTCTTT CASSDGGWDYDEQFF
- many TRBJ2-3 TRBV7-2 TGTGCCAGCAGCTTATCAGGACGGATAGATACGCAGTATTTT CASSLSGRIDTQYF
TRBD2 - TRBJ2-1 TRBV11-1 TGTGCCAGCAGCTTGGGACTAGAGGGAGAAGTTGACAATGAGCAGTTCTTC CASSLGLEGEVDNEQFF
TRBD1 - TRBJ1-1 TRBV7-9 TGTGCCAGCAGCCCCGGACAGGGCACTGAAGCTTTCTTT CASSPGQGTEAFF
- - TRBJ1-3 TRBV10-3 TGTGCTACCAGTGAATCAGTTTCTGGAAACACCATATATTTT CATSESVSGNTIYF
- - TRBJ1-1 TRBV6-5 TGTCCCAGCAGTTACGCAGGTATAGCTTTCTTT CPSSYAGIAFF
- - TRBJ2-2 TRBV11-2 TGTGCCAGTAGCTCACCCCGAGCTGGAGGCCCGAACACCGGGAAGCTGTTTTTT CASSSPRAGGPNTGKLFF
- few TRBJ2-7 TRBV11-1 TGTGCCATCAGCTTAGGATACCTCCGCGAGAGGTACTTC CAISLGYLRERYF
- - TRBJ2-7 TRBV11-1 TGTGCCAGCAGCTTAGTGACGGCCTCCTACGGGCAGTATTTC CASSLVTASYGQYF